This T cell receptor (beta chain) was observed in a study of T cell responses to AZD1222 COVID-19 vaccine. From germline, CDR1 is SQVTM and CDR2 ANQGSEA. Trimming removed 6 bases at V and 5 bases at J, with 13 bases between. The CDR3 is 12 amino acids. The repertoire was sequenced with immunoSEQ multiplex PCR; TCRdb's copy has only in-frame clones and lacks some. The table includes about 180,000 clones, roughly nine tenths detected once. This clone has only one observation. The rearrangement joins TRBV29-1 to TRBJ1-1; D gene unclear. The sample here was peripheral blood, taken on day 0 of AZD1222 vaccination. This TCR was recovered from an adult in good health. The CDR3 nucleotides are TGCAGCGTGAATCGTGGAAGGACTGAAGCTTTCTTT. It yields the protein CSVNRGRTEAFF.